This TCR beta chain comes out of a study of T cells expressing NK-cell markers. Study context: Underlying the TCR beta repertoires were sorted CD3+CD56+NKG2C+, CD3+CD56+NKG2C- and CD3+CD56-NKG2C+ T cells.

TCR beta libraries carry UMIs added by 5'RACE template switching. TCRdb re-called the 5' RACE reads, yielding one record per CDR3 amino acid sequence without DNA. The sample table sets out about 400,000 distinct CDR3 sequences. The TCR was taken from a woman aged 45-60 years in good health. The sample consisted of blood T cells: a sorted CD56 or NKG2C T cell subset, CD4+ or CD8+ T cells, or bulk PBMC T cells (not recorded which).

The CDR3 loop reads CASSSPKGSEAFF. The chain is built from TRBV6-5 and TRBJ1-1. This CDR3 has 13 amino acids. Germline V gives CDR1 MNHEY, CDR2 SVGAGI.